The next 29 T cell receptor beta chains were all read from a single sample in a study of regulatory T cells in long-lasting Graves disease. TCR beta libraries were built with iRepertoire HTBI primers and Arm-PCR of CDR3 regions. Via MiXCR, TCRdb re-called the multiplex PCR reads, giving one row per CDR3 protein. In the table there are roughly 490,000 distinct CDR3 sequences, about 20% of which are singletons. This sample's time point: persistent/refractory GD, antithyroid drugs over 5 years with positive TRAb. Following extraction of RNA from PBMCs, that RNA was used to make the TCR library. The source was peripheral blood mononuclear cells (PBMCs), collected when the disease was refractory, from a patient treated with antithyroid drugs. The source is a female donor with Graves disease.

V gene TRBV4-2 combines with J gene TRBJ2-6; a weak D match, TRBD1 (7 bases). Germline CDR1 LGHNA, CDR2 YNFKEQ. This CDR3 comprises 17 residues. The V end lost 5 bases, the J end lost 4 bases, and 18 bases lay between the germline ends. CDR3 protein: CASSDNIRGAGANVLTF. The CDR3 DNA is TGTGCCAGCAGCGACAACATCAGGGGGGCCGGGGCCAACGTCCTGACTTTC.

Notes on this clonotype: This may come from a read error, since a much larger clone is one base off. No conserved phenylalanine or tryptophan ends this CDR3, so it is likely a read error. The gene calls are TRBV13 and TRBJ2-5, with TRBD1 matching 7 bases. The CDR3 is 17 residues long. Germline assignment: CDR1 PRHDT and CDR2 FYEKMQ (reference sequence). V trimming: 1 base; J trimming: 2 bases; junction bases outside the gene matches: 10. DNA for the CDR3: TGTGCCAGCAGCTTAGAAGGGGGCGAAGTGTCGCAAGAGACCCAGTACTTA. Protein sequence: CASSLEGGEVSQETQYL.

This clonotype turned up a few times. The gene calls are TRBV11-3 and TRBJ1-1; 10 positions agree with TRBD1. Trimming cost V 5 bases and J 6 bases; bases outside gene matches: 3. The germline V gene has CDR1 SGHNT and CDR2 YENEEA. The CDR3 is made up of 13 amino acids. This CDR3 reads CASSPGTGAEAFF. In DNA form, the CDR3 reads TGTGCCAGCAGCCCCGGGACAGGGGCTGAAGCTTTCTTT.

This clonotype appeared a few times. CDR3 protein: CASSQTTGAYEQYF. The CDR3 bases are TGCGCCAGCAGCCAGACGACAGGGGCATACGAGCAGTACTTC. The J gene is TRBJ2-7, the V gene TRBV4-1, with 8 bases fitting TRBD1. Losses at the gene ends were 3 bases for V and 4 bases for J; bases not matched to a gene: 5. The CDR3 consists of 14 residues. Germline V gene data show CDR1 as MGHRA and CDR2 as YSYEKL.

This clonotype was seen more than once but under ten times. V is TRBV6-1 and J is TRBJ2-2; D might be TRBD1 or TRBD2, each matching 6 bases. This CDR3 is 20 amino acids long. Trimming took 7 bases from V and 2 from J, leaving 29 bases between them. Per germline, CDR1 MNHNS and CDR2 SASEGT. CDR3 DNA: TGTGCCAGCACCTCACTCCTGGACTGGGAGGACAGAACAAACACCGGGGAGCTGTTTTTT. Translated, it gives CASTSLLDWEDRTNTGELFF.

The chain joins TRBV18 to TRBJ2-7, with D hard to call. Germline V gives CDR1 KGHSH, CDR2 LQKENI. V was trimmed by 5 bases and J by 2 bases, leaving 7 bases between them. The CDR3 is made up of 12 amino acids. CDR3 region: CASSWQTYEQYF. The CDR3 coding sequence is TGTGCCAGCTCATGGCAGACCTACGAGCAGTACTTC.

This clonotype was observed many times. This chain uses TRBV7-2 with TRBJ2-7, with D perhaps matching TRBD1 (6 bases). The CDR3 is made up of 14 amino acids. Trimming cost V 6 bases and J 5 bases, with 17 bases left between them. CDR1 SGHTA and CDR2 FQGNSA come from the germline V gene. The CDR3: CASRRPGGLDEQYF. In DNA form, the CDR3 reads TGTGCCAGCAGGCGCCCTGGGGGCTTGGACGAGCAGTACTTC. Filled out from reference TRBV7-2 and TRBJ2-7, the complete variable domain reads GAGVSQSPSNKVTEKGKDVELRCDPISGHTALYWYRQSLGQGLEFLIYFQGNSAPDKSGLPSDRFSAERTGGSVSTLTIQRTQQEDSAVYLCASRRPGGLDEQYFGPGTRLTVT.

V gene TRBV28 combines with J gene TRBJ2-1; possible D gene TRBD1, 6 bases. Germline V CDR1 and CDR2: MDHEN, SYDVKM. Trimming cost V 4 bases and J 4 bases, with 11 bases left between them. This CDR3 has 14 residues. This CDR3 reads CASSSLRGYNEQFF. CDR3 bases: TGTGCCAGCAGTTCCCTCAGGGGTTACAATGAGCAGTTCTTC.

On this clonotype itself: It may be a read error: a sequence one base away is much more abundant. The rearrangement uses TRBV28 and TRBJ2-1; no clear D. The CDR3 is made up of 13 amino acids. Germline CDR1 reads MDHEN; CDR2 reads SYDVKM. V gave up 2 bases and J gave up 8 bases, with 10 bases separating them. The CDR3 DNA follows: TGTGCCAGCAGTTTAGCCCCGCTCGATGAGCAGTTCTTC. Amino acid sequence: CASSLAPLDEQFF.

V gene TRBV6-2 or TRBV6-3 combines with J gene TRBJ2-5; D is perhaps TRBD2 (5 bases). From germline, CDR1 is MNHEY and CDR2 SVGEGT. The CDR3 runs 14 residues. V shed 7 bases and J shed 5 bases, with 17 bases lying between them. CDR3: CASNPGVGLETQYF. CDR3 bases: TGTGCCAGCAACCCCGGGGTGGGTTTGGAGACCCAGTACTTC.

This clonotype occurred many times. CDR3 amino acids: CATRGAVEDQPQHF. The CDR3 DNA sequence: TGTGCCACCCGAGGGGCAGTGGAGGATCAGCCCCAGCATTTT. The genes are TRBV10-3 and TRBJ1-5; D perhaps matches TRBD1 (5 bases). Germline assignment: CDR1 ENHRY and CDR2 SYGVKD. The CDR3 covers 14 residues. Trimming removed 10 bases from V and 5 bases from J, with 18 bases in between.

This clonotype came up many times. The chain has TRBV28 and TRBJ2-4, with 7 bases fitting TRBD1. The CDR3 contains 17 residues. Looked up from germline, CDR1 is MDHEN and CDR2 is SYDVKM. V was clipped by 6 bases and J by 4 bases; unmatched bases: 15. CDR3 in amino acids: CASSPSLARDSKNIQYF. CDR3 bases: TGTGCCAGCAGCCCCTCCTTAGCTCGGGACAGTAAAAACATTCAGTACTTC.

This clonotype was recorded at least ten times. One junction end disagrees with the germline gene, perhaps due to a read error. The chain couples TRBV19 to TRBJ2-7; 9 nucleotides match TRBD1. Per the germline V gene, CDR1 is LNHDA and CDR2 is SQIVND (reference sequence). There are 14 residues in the CDR3. The CDR3 protein is CASRTGQGSYEQYF. CDR3 sequence (DNA): TGCGCCAGCAGGACGGGACAGGGAAGCTACGAGCAGTACTTC.

This clonotype was seen many times. J is TRBJ2-7 and V is TRBV6-1, with D tentatively TRBD1 (6 bases). This CDR3 has 13 residues. V lost 10 bases and J lost 2, with 15 bases in between. Per the germline V gene, CDR1 is MNHNS and CDR2 is SASEGT. The DNA for the CDR3 is TGTGCCACGGAGACAGGTACGACCTACGAGCAGTACTTC. Amino acids: CATETGTTYEQYF.

This clonotype turned up a few times. The J gene is TRBJ2-3, the V gene TRBV28; D tentatively fits TRBD1 or TRBD2 (5 bases each). The length of the CDR3 is 14 residues. The germline V gene encodes CDR1 MDHEN and CDR2 SYDVKM. Between the trimmed V and J ends, which lost 2 bases and 3 bases, there was a span of 9 bases. As DNA, the CDR3 is TGTGCCAGCAGTTTACTTGGGACGACAGATACGCAGTATTTT. This gives the protein CASSLLGTTDTQYF.

This clonotype was detected ten times or more. The rearrangement uses TRBV7-3 and TRBJ2-5; D possibly uses TRBD1 or TRBD2 (6 bases each). The germline gives CDR1 SGHTA, CDR2 FQGTGA. Trimming took 4 bases from V and 4 from J, leaving 10 bases between them. The length of the CDR3 is 13 residues. CDR3 amino acids: CASSSRGVETQYF. For the CDR3, the DNA is TGTGCCAGCAGCTCTAGGGGGGTAGAGACCCAGTACTTC.

This clonotype was seen many times. The rearrangement uses TRBV7-8 and TRBJ2-5; the D is unclear. V shed 2 bases and J shed 4 bases, with 11 bases lying between them. The V gene's germline CDR1 is SGHVS and CDR2 FQNEAQ. There are 14 residues in the CDR3. The chain's CDR3 is CASSLTSRAETQYF. For the CDR3, the DNA is TGTGCCAGCAGCTTAACTTCAAGGGCAGAGACCCAGTACTTC.

This clonotype was seen more than once but under ten times. The chain uses TRBV4-1 and TRBJ1-1; no clear D gene. CDR3 length equals 19 residues. CDR1 MGHRA and CDR2 YSYEKL come from the germline V gene. V was trimmed by 3 bases and J by 1 base, leaving 24 bases between them. The CDR3 DNA reads as TGCGCCAGCAGCCATTCGGCTAAAGAATTGGCCTCGACGAACACTGAAGCTTTCTTT. This translates into CASSHSAKELASTNTEAFF.

In this sample, this clonotype turned up many times. J is TRBJ1-1 and V is TRBV5-5; 8 bases are shared with TRBD1. The CDR3 spans 13 residues. Trimming took 7 bases from V and 6 from J; bases not matched to a gene: 8. CDR1 is SGHKS, CDR2 YYEKEE, per germline (reference sequence). The CDR3 DNA is TGTGCCAGCGTCAGCGGACAGGGCCCTGAAGCTTTCTTT. The encoded protein is CASVSGQGPEAFF.

The rearrangement uses TRBV20-1 and TRBJ2-5, with 8 bases aligning to TRBD1. CDR1 DFQATT and CDR2 SNEGSKA come from the germline V gene (reference sequence). The trim removed 8 bases at V and 5 bases at J, leaving 7 bases unmatched. The CDR3 runs to 12 residues. CDR3 DNA sequence: TGCAGTAGGACAGGGAGCTGGGAGACCCAGTACTTC. Its protein product is CSRTGSWETQYF.

This clonotype was seen many times. The V and J genes are TRBV6-1 and TRBJ1-2, with no clear D. CDR3 size: 11 residues. Trimming cost V 3 bases and J 8 bases, with 7 bases left between them. Germline values: CDR1 MNHNS, CDR2 SASEGT. In nucleotides, the CDR3 is TGTGCCAGCAGTGACCGACGCGGCTACACCTTC. Amino acid sequence: CASSDRRGYTF.

This clonotype was seen ten or more times. The CDR3 coding sequence is TGTGCCGCCCAGACAGGGAATTACGACTATGGCTACACCTTC. Its protein is CAAQTGNYDYGYTF. The V gene is TRBV10-3, the J gene TRBJ1-2, with 7 bases that match TRBD1. Germline loops: CDR1 ENHRY, CDR2 SYGVKD. With 11 bases clipped from V and 3 bases from J, the junction kept 12 bases outside the gene matches. There are 14 residues in the CDR3.

At least ten counts were recorded for this clonotype. The V gene is TRBV11-2, the J gene TRBJ2-5, with D perhaps matching TRBD1 or TRBD2 (5 bases each). The CDR3 covers 16 residues. Germline V lookup: CDR1 SGHAT, CDR2 FQNNGV. Trimming pared 4 bases from V and 1 base from J, leaving 16 bases between. CDR3 bases: TGTGCCAGCAGCTCGACATTTGGGACCACCCAAGAGACCCAGTACTTC. This sequence encodes CASSSTFGTTQETQYF.

J is TRBJ1-5 and V is TRBV20-1; D is undetermined. Germline V gene lookup returns CDR1 DFQATT and CDR2 SNEGSKA (reference sequence). CDR3 length: 15 residues. Trimming took off 3 bases at V and 5 bases at J, with 17 bases between the two ends. Here the CDR3 reads CSASPLARRDQPQHF. The CDR3 DNA is TGCAGTGCTAGCCCCCTCGCACGGCGGGATCAGCCCCAGCATTTT.

This clonotype was counted between two and nine times. The V and J genes are TRBV2 and TRBJ2-6; unclear D gene. The CDR3 covers 14 residues. The V end was cut by 1 base, the J end by 2 bases, with 3 bases between. Germline-derived CDR1 and CDR2 are SNHLY and FYNNEI. In DNA, the CDR3 is TGTGCCAGCAGTGAAGAGGCTGGGGCCAACGTCCTGACTTTC. It translates to CASSEEAGANVLTF.

In the case of this clonotype: A much larger clonotype is one base distant, so this may be a read error. The chain uses TRBV7-7 and TRBJ2-5; 7 nucleotides line up with TRBD2. This CDR3 spans 13 amino acids. Germline V gene data show CDR1 as SSHAT and CDR2 as FNYEAQ (reference sequence). The CDR3 DNA follows: TGTGCTAGCAGCCGTGCTCCGGGAGGGACCCAGTACTTC. Translation: CASSRAPGGTQYF.

J is TRBJ1-4 and V is TRBV6-4; possible D gene TRBD1, 6 bases. This CDR3 has 19 amino acids. Per germline, CDR1 MRHNA and CDR2 SNTAGT. V was clipped by 3 bases and J by 0 bases, with 20 bases between them. The CDR3 sequence: CASSERQGRDLATNEKLFF. The CDR3 nucleotides read TGTGCCAGCAGTGAAAGGCAGGGGCGGGATCTCGCAACTAATGAAAAACTGTTTTTT.

This clonotype was recorded many times. V is TRBV7-2 and J is TRBJ1-2, with TRBD1 identical over 7 bases. V gave up 5 bases and J gave up 4 bases; unmatched junction bases: 13. Looked up from germline, CDR1 is SGHTA and CDR2 is FQGNSA. CDR3 length: 16 amino acids. CDR3 protein: CASSPGEGGLAYGYTF. Written as DNA, the CDR3 is TGTGCCAGCAGCCCAGGAGAAGGGGGCCTGGCCTATGGCTACACCTTC.

The chain links TRBV3-1 to TRBJ2-7; TRBD1 or TRBD2 may be the D gene (5 bases each). The germline gives CDR1 LGHDT, CDR2 YNNKEL (reference sequence). Between the trimmed V and J ends, which lost 4 bases and 6 bases, there was a span of 22 bases. This CDR3 contains 16 residues. Written as DNA, the CDR3 is TGTGCCAGCAGCCCCGGCGTCGGGACCCGCCTGAGCGAGCAGTACTTC. It translates to CASSPGVGTRLSEQYF.